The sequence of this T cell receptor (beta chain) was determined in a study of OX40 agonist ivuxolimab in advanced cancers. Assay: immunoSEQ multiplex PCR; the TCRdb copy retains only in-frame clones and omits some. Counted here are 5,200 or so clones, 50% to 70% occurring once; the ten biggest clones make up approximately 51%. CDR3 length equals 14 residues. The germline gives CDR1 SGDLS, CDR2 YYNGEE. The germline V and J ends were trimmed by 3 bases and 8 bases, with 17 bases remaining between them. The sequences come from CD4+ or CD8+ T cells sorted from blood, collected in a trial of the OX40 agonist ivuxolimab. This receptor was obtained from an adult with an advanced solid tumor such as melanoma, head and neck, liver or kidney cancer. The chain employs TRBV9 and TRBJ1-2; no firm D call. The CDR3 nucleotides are TGTGCCAGCAGCGCCACCTCGTCCTCTGGAGGCTACACCTTC. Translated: CASSATSSSGGYTF.